Given below is one T cell receptor beta chain in context. Its target antigen remains unknown. No base quality values were provided; no much bigger clone lies one nucleotide off. The library relied on the immunoSEQ multiplex PCR assay. Following the manufacturer's protocol, the hsTCRB Kit was used to amplify rearranged TCR beta chain sequences. An Illumina MiSeq was used to sequence the TCRB libraries. In the original analysis: The proprietary platform of the kit vendor was used for demultiplexing, trimming and gene mapping. TCRdb limited this immuneACCESS table to in-frame rearrangements with V and J called. A share of clones is missing; checked studies link under half to unresolved V genes, and the rest is unexplained. That table supplies the V and J calls and clone size; D and trimming were determined from the DNA. Recorded for this sample are some 64,000 clones; around 80% of them occurred a single time. The ten largest clones add up to over 4.5% of the sample.

The time point label for this specimen denotes: week 11, during vaccination. A 20-mer mutant IDH1 peptide at 300 micrograms in Montanide made up each vaccine dose, which was injected subcutaneously together with topical imiquimod. All donors had newly diagnosed IDH1-mutant astrocytomas of WHO grade 3 or 4 that showed loss of nuclear ATRX. The samples were drawn from NOA16, a multicentre, single-arm, open-label phase I trial in Germany that tested a mutant IDH1 peptide vaccine in humans for the first time. The DNeasy Blood and Tissue Kit was used to extract genomic DNA from EDTA blood for TCRB sequencing. The sample is drawn from a study of a mutant IDH1 vaccine in newly diagnosed glioma (dated by TCRdb to the early 2020s). Looking at the study overall: Patients were given eight vaccinations, in weeks 1, 3, 5, 7, 11, 15, 19 and 23, which matched visits V03 through V10. Six visits were used for peripheral blood collection: V03 (baseline), V05, V07, V10, V12 and V13. Of the 32 treated patients, approximately 62% were male and about 40% were female, and the mean age was around 40 years. Longitudinal TCRB deep sequencing was done for 25 treated patients, wherever samples were available for exploratory analyses. Prior to enrollment, patients had been given standard therapy consisting of radiotherapy alone, temozolomide alone, or radiochemotherapy with temozolomide, with the combination given to most patients. Vaccination began 4-6 weeks after radiotherapy alone, or alongside temozolomide cycles in the chemotherapy-containing groups.

The full study reports these points: PBMC samples for TCRB deep sequencing were selected based on availability. No apparent relationship was observed between pseudoprogression and alterations in the top peripheral T cell clonotypes detected by TCRB sequencing. Immune responses induced by the vaccine were seen in approximately 92% of patients across multiple MHC alleles. According to the authors, sample limitations meant that analyses of patient blood samples could not be reproduced.

Here the sequenced sample was PBMCs, taken from a glioma patient whose treatment included an IDH1 peptide vaccine. The sequence derives from a man aged 45-65 years with glioma.

Here the CDR3 is given as CASSQEGGWDQPQHF. The DNA is TGTGCCAGCAGTCAAGAAGGGGGTTGGGATCAGCCCCAGCATTTT. The chain was built from TRBV7-2 and TRBJ1-5; perhaps TRBD1 is the D gene, with 6 bases matching. The germline ends are 17 bases apart after V is trimmed by 6 bases and J by 5 bases. CDR1 SGHTA and CDR2 FQGNSA are derived from the germline V gene. The CDR3 starts with the cysteine, ends with the phenylalanine, and has 15 residues. The CDR3 DNA has 45 bases and is translated from base 1.